These 11 T cell receptor beta chains came from one sample sequenced in a study of blood T cells in healthy people across ages. Next came a second PCR, run for about 6 to 11 cycles, which used a sample-barcoded 5' primer along with a J-beta primer mix. TCRdb re-analysed the 5' RACE reads in MiXCR, keeping a single row per CDR3 protein. The sample shows roughly 2 million distinct CDR3 sequences, around half of them seen only once. Specimen: blood. The receptor set was obtained from a woman aged 40 to 50 in good health.

This clonotype appeared a single time. This chain connects TRBV28 to TRBJ2-1; TRBD2 might be the D (5 bases). CDR3 length: 15 amino acids. Germline V gene lookup returns CDR1 MDHEN and CDR2 SYDVKM. V gave up 1 base and J gave up 8 bases, with 15 bases separating them. CDR3 residues: CASSLYPDSADEQFF. DNA of the CDR3: TGTGCCAGCAGTTTATATCCAGACTCAGCGGATGAGCAGTTCTTC.

The rearrangement links TRBV6-5 to TRBJ2-5, with 7 nucleotides matching TRBD1. V was clipped by 6 bases and J by 5 bases; unmatched bases: 6. The CDR3 has 13 residues. Germline CDR1 reads MNHEY; CDR2 reads SVGAGI. The CDR3 sequence: CASREGARETQYF. The CDR3 DNA follows: TGTGCCAGCAGAGAGGGGGCGCGGGAGACCCAGTACTTC.

The V call is TRBV6-5, the J call TRBJ2-1; D is unresolved. The CDR3 contains 12 residues. Looked up from germline, CDR1 is MNHEY and CDR2 is SVGAGI. V was clipped by 6 bases and J by 15 bases, with 18 bases between them. The CDR3 here is CASRSQWGKGFF. The DNA for the CDR3 is TGTGCCAGCAGGTCCCAGTGGGGTAAAGGGTTCTTC.

This clonotype was found a few times. This chain connects TRBV6-2 or TRBV6-3 to TRBJ2-7; D assignment may be TRBD1 or TRBD2 (7 bases each). CDR3 length: 13 residues. Per the germline V gene, CDR1 is MNHEY and CDR2 is SVGEGT. V was pared by 8 bases and J by 3 bases, with 14 bases between. Here the CDR3 DNA reads TGTGCCAGCGCCAGGGGGGGCAACTACGAGCAGTACTTC. The encoded protein is CASARGGNYEQYF.

This clonotype was found many times. The chain links TRBV27 to TRBJ2-5, with D perhaps matching TRBD1 (5 bases). The CDR3 covers 15 residues. CDR1 and CDR2 (germline): MNHEY, SMNVEV (reference sequence). The germline V and J ends were trimmed by 2 bases and 1 base, with 11 bases remaining between them. DNA of the CDR3: TGTGCCAGCAGTTTACAGGGCGGTATCCAAGAGACCCAGTACTTC. It codes for CASSLQGGIQETQYF.

The rearrangement joins TRBV20-1 to TRBJ2-5; D gene uncertain. The J call may be in error: the DNA end matches TRBJ2-7 better. The CDR3 totals 15 residues. The V gene's germline CDR1 is DFQATT and CDR2 SNEGSKA (reference sequence). CDR3 protein: CSARDIKVSVYEQYF. The DNA for the CDR3 is TGCAGTGCTAGAGATATTAAGGTGTCAGTTTACGAGCAGTACTTC.

The V gene is TRBV28, the J gene TRBJ1-1; D is unclear. Trimming removed 6 bases at V and 4 bases at J, with 6 bases between. Germline values: CDR1 MDHEN, CDR2 SYDVKM. This CDR3 is 11 amino acids long. DNA of the CDR3: TGTGCCAGCAGCACGTCCACTGAAGCTTTCTTT. This codes for CASSTSTEAFF.

Of note for this clonotype: The junction and the germline gene differ at one end; a read error may be behind it. J is TRBJ2-6 and V is TRBV27; 8 nucleotides line up with TRBD1. Looked up from germline, CDR1 is MNHEY and CDR2 is SMNVEV (reference sequence). This CDR3 is 15 amino acids long. For the CDR3, the DNA is TGTGCCAGCTATTCAGGGGGCGCTGGGGCCAACGTCGTGACTTTC. It translates to CASYSGGAGANVVTF.

The V call is TRBV10-3, the J call TRBJ1-3; possibly TRBD1 for D (5 bases). Germline CDR1 and CDR2: ENHRY and SYGVKD. V shed 4 bases and J shed 1 base, with 8 bases lying between them. There are 14 residues in the CDR3. The CDR3 sequence: CAISGGPSGNTIYF. Written as DNA, the CDR3 is TGTGCCATCAGTGGGGGACCTTCTGGAAACACCATATATTTT.

In its sample, this clonotype was seen a few times. The chain links TRBV27 to TRBJ2-7; tentatively, D is TRBD1 (5 bases). V was pared by 5 bases and J by 2 bases, with 13 bases between. The germline gives CDR1 MNHEY, CDR2 SMNVEV (reference sequence). There are 14 residues in the CDR3. The CDR3 loop is CASSPQTEAYEQYF. CDR3 DNA: TGTGCCAGCAGTCCACAGACAGAGGCCTACGAGCAGTACTTC.

This clonotype was observed a handful of times. The chain couples TRBV6-2 or TRBV6-3 to TRBJ2-1; TRBD1 matches 10 bases. This CDR3 is 17 amino acids long. The germline CDR1 and CDR2 sequences are MNHEY and SVGEGT. Trimming at V came to 2 bases and at J to 3 bases, leaving 7 bases not matched to a gene. CDR3 bases: TGTGCCAGCAGTTACCTCGGGACAGGGGCCCTCTACAATGAGCAGTTCTTC. It encodes CASSYLGTGALYNEQFF.